This TCR beta chain was found in a study of T cell responses to AZD1222 COVID-19 vaccine. Of note for this clone: No antigen is known for it.

Second doses were pooled across both intervals (about 4 or about 12 weeks). Study observations and caveats: Spike-specific TCR breadth and depth rose after two AZD1222 doses. The peak T cell response came first, and repertoires were sampled only after it. Spike-spanning, vaccine-associated CD4 TCRs were dominant at 160-218 and 743-854.

Profiled with immunoSEQ multiplex PCR; TCRdb holds only in-frame clones, not every one. Altogether 15,000 to 20,000 clones are present, about 90% being singletons, with the ten largest covering about 9.5%. This specimen was peripheral blood, taken 28 days after the second AZD1222 dose. The receptor comes from an adult who received the AZD1222 COVID-19 vaccine.

In DNA, the CDR3 is TGTGCCTGGAGGGAGGGGACATCCATGAACACTGAAGCTTTCTTT. The encoded protein is CAWREGTSMNTEAFF. This chain connects TRBV30 to TRBJ1-1; D possibly corresponds to TRBD1 (6 bases). V was cut by 3 bases and J by 0 bases, with 14 bases left in between. The CDR3 has 15 amino acids. The germline V gene encodes CDR1 GTSNPN and CDR2 SVGIG (reference sequence).